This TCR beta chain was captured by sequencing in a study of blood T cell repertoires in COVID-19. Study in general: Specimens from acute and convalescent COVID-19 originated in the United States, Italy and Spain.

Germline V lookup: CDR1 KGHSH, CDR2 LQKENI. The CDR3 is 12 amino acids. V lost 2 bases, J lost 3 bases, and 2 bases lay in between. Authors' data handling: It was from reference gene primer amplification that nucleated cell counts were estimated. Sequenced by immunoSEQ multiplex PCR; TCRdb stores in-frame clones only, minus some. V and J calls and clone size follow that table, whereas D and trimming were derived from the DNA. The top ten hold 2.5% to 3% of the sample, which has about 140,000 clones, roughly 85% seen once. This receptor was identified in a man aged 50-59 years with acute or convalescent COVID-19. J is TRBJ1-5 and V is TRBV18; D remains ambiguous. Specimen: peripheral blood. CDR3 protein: CASSPYNQPQHF. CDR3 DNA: TGTGCCAGCTCACCATACAATCAGCCCCAGCATTTT.